This passage covers 21 T cell receptor beta chains from one sample sequenced in a study of T-cell reconstitution after alpha-beta-depleted transplantation in children. Preparing the TCRbeta library involved the use of unique molecular identifiers. TCRdb redid the calling of the PCR reads with MiXCR, one entry per CDR3 protein. Among some 600,000 distinct CDR3 sequences, 10% to 15% were seen once, and the ten largest hold about 2.2%. The material was PBMCs, mostly from graft donor cells, obtained 360 days after TCRalphabeta/CD19-depleted stem cell transplant. The receptor source for this set is a male patient between 5 and 17 years old who had a stem cell transplant for acute myeloid leukemia, so the T cells may come from the graft donor.

The chain couples TRBV2 to TRBJ2-1, with 7 bases aligning to TRBD1. Losses at the gene ends were 8 bases for V and 3 bases for J; bases not matched to a gene: 4. Germline-derived CDR1 and CDR2 are SNHLY and FYNNEI. The CDR3 loop spans 13 amino acids. The CDR3 spells CASLTGIYNEQFF. The CDR3 nucleotides are TGTGCCAGCCTGACAGGGATCTACAATGAGCAGTTCTTC.

The chain recombines TRBV20-1 with TRBJ2-5; 9 positions match TRBD2. Trimming removed 3 bases from V and 2 bases from J; junction bases left unmatched: 4. Germline values: CDR1 DFQATT, CDR2 SNEGSKA (reference sequence). The CDR3 runs to 14 residues. CDR3 nucleotides: TGCAGTGCTAGCCGACTAGCGGCACAAGAGACCCAGTACTTC. Protein product: CSASRLAAQETQYF.

This clonotype has a count of ten or more. This sequence joins TRBV20-1 and TRBJ2-7; D uncertain. The V and J ends lost 5 bases and 4 bases respectively, with 15 bases between them. The CDR3 spans 13 residues. CDR1 DFQATT and CDR2 SNEGSKA come from the germline V gene (reference sequence). The CDR3 is CSAVDHRAYEQYF. In nucleotides, the CDR3 is TGCAGTGCTGTGGACCACCGGGCTTACGAGCAGTACTTC.

The chain couples TRBV9 to TRBJ2-5; possibly TRBD2 for D (5 bases). This CDR3 region has 13 residues. In germline, CDR1 is SGDLS, CDR2 YYNGEE. Trimming took 3 bases from V and 4 from J, leaving 10 bases between them. The CDR3 loop reads CASSDGEGETQYF. The CDR3, as DNA: TGTGCCAGCAGCGACGGAGAGGGAGAGACCCAGTACTTC.

In DNA form, the CDR3 reads TGTGCCAGCAGCGTAGGTGGCGGGAGGATGGGTGAGCAGTTCTTC. Protein sequence: CASSVGGGRMGEQFF. V is TRBV9 and J is TRBJ2-1; 8 bases match TRBD2. The CDR3 covers 15 residues. V dropped 0 bases and J dropped 9; count of bases not matched to a gene: 8. In germline, CDR1 is SGDLS, CDR2 YYNGEE.

The chain employs TRBV27 and TRBJ1-5; D is uncertain. Germline V gene data show CDR1 as MNHEY and CDR2 as SMNVEV (reference sequence). This CDR3 has 13 residues. The V gene lost 2 bases and the J gene lost 4 bases, with 6 bases spanning the gap. CDR3 residues: CASSLRSNQPQHF. The DNA of the CDR3 is TGTGCCAGCAGTTTAAGGAGTAATCAGCCCCAGCATTTT.

This clonotype occurred many times. The rearrangement joins TRBV5-1 to TRBJ2-1; unclear D gene. The CDR3 consists of 13 residues. The germline V gene has CDR1 SGHRS and CDR2 YFSETQ. Deletions cut 0 bases from V and 9 bases from J, with 10 bases between. The CDR3 region has the DNA TGCGCCAGCAGCTTGGCCGAGCATGCTGAGCAGTTCTTC. Its translation is CASSLAEHAEQFF.

This clonotype appeared many times. CDR3: CAISVLSTDTQYF. The CDR3 bases are TGTGCCATCAGTGTGCTTAGCACAGATACGCAGTATTTT. V gene TRBV10-3 combines with J gene TRBJ2-3; no definite D call. Germline assignment: CDR1 ENHRY and CDR2 SYGVKD. Trimming removed 4 bases at V and 0 bases at J, with 5 bases between. The CDR3 consists of 13 residues.

This clonotype was picked up many times. The chain links TRBV25-1 to TRBJ2-7; no clear D. V was trimmed by 3 bases and J by 3 bases, leaving 0 bases between them. Germline-derived CDR1 and CDR2 are MGHDK and SYGVNS. This CDR3 contains 10 residues. The CDR3 sequence is CASSDYEQYF. The CDR3 bases are TGTGCCAGCAGTGACTACGAGCAGTACTTC.

The J gene is TRBJ2-5, the V gene TRBV5-1; D remains ambiguous. Germline V gene data show CDR1 as SGHRS and CDR2 as YFSETQ. The CDR3 is made up of 14 amino acids. The V gene lost 4 bases and the J gene lost 4 bases, with 14 bases spanning the gap. CDR3: CASSKMWGGETQYF. The DNA of the CDR3 is TGCGCCAGCAGCAAAATGTGGGGTGGAGAGACCCAGTACTTC.

This clonotype was seen at least ten times. The CDR3 protein is CASSFASGNENEQFF. The CDR3 bases are TGTGCCAGCAGCTTCGCGAGCGGGAATGAGAATGAGCAGTTCTTC. This chain joins TRBV11-1 and TRBJ2-1; TRBD2 agrees at 7 bases. This CDR3 has 15 amino acids. The V and J ends lost 3 bases and 7 bases, in that order; junction bases with no gene match: 9. CDR1 SGHAT and CDR2 FQDESV come from the germline V gene (reference sequence). The full variable domain, rest sourced from reference TRBV11-1 and TRBJ2-1, is EAEVAQSPRYKITEKSQAVAFWCDPISGHATLYWYRQILGQGPELLVQFQDESVVDDSQLPKDRFSAERLKGVDSTLKIQPAELGDSAMYLCASSFASGNENEQFFGPGTRLTVL.

The V gene is TRBV7-2, the J gene TRBJ2-7; TRBD2 aligns across 9 bases. The CDR3 has 15 amino acids. CDR1 SGHTA and CDR2 FQGNSA come from the germline V gene. The junction had 7 bases not matched to a gene; V was cut back by 4 bases and J by 3 bases. The chain's CDR3 is CASSSSGIAYYEQYF. The CDR3 bases are TGTGCCAGCAGCTCTAGCGGGATAGCATACTACGAGCAGTACTTC.

The chain recombines TRBV6-2 or TRBV6-3 with TRBJ2-1; D may correspond to TRBD1 or TRBD2 (5 bases each). Germline V gene lookup returns CDR1 MNHEY and CDR2 SVGEGT. The CDR3 extends over 16 amino acids. V lost 4 bases to trimming and J lost 2 bases, with 15 bases between them. The DNA of the CDR3 is TGTGCCAGCAGTTCCCGGGGTTTGGGGGCCTACAATGAGCAGTTCTTC. It encodes CASSSRGLGAYNEQFF.

This clonotype was observed a few times. CDR3 residues: CSALDLEAQYF. DNA of the CDR3: TGCAGTGCTTTAGATCTCGAGGCCCAGTACTTC. This chain connects TRBV20-1 to TRBJ2-5; D uncertain. This CDR3 is built from 11 residues. Germline V gene sequence: CDR1 DFQATT, CDR2 SNEGSKA (reference sequence). V was trimmed by 5 bases and J by 9 bases, leaving 13 bases between them.

This clonotype was observed a few times. J is TRBJ2-5 and V is TRBV7-2, with D possibly TRBD2 on 6 matching bases. The germline V and J ends were trimmed by 1 base and 5 bases, with 17 bases remaining between them. Germline V gives CDR1 SGHTA, CDR2 FQGNSA. CDR3 size: 16 residues. The CDR3 region is CASSLGRGSFGETQYF. In DNA, the CDR3 is TGTGCCAGCAGCTTAGGGCGGGGCTCTTTCGGTGAGACCCAGTACTTC.

This clonotype occurred once. CDR3 DNA: TGCAGCGTCACTTTTGTTAGGAGCACAGATACGCAGTATTTT. Protein: CSVTFVRSTDTQYF. The chain combines TRBV29-1 with TRBJ2-3; D gene uncertain. Germline CDR1 SQVTM, CDR2 ANQGSEA. There are 14 residues in the CDR3. V lost 6 bases and J lost 0, with 13 bases in between.

The V gene is TRBV11-3, the J gene TRBJ2-1, with D uncertain. Germline CDR1 SGHNT, CDR2 YENEEA. CDR3 length: 11 amino acids. V lost 8 bases and J 8 bases, leaving 10 bases between the germline ends. The CDR3 coding sequence is TGTGCCAGCGGGAAGGAGCATGAGCAGTTCTTC. It yields the protein CASGKEHEQFF.

V usage is TRBV12-5 and J usage is TRBJ1-1; tentative D call: TRBD1 (6 bases). From germline, CDR1 is LGHNT and CDR2 FRNRAP. V shed 5 bases and J shed 3 bases, with 10 bases lying between them. The CDR3 has 13 residues. CDR3 sequence: CASGKGGHTEAFF. The CDR3, as DNA: TGTGCTAGTGGTAAGGGGGGACACACTGAAGCTTTCTTT.

The chain has TRBV25-1 and TRBJ2-2, with 7 nucleotides matching TRBD1. CDR3 length: 14 residues. V was clipped by 10 bases and J by 4 bases; unmatched bases: 9. The germline V gene has CDR1 MGHDK and CDR2 SYGVNS. The CDR3 sequence: CATKPTGATGELFF. CDR3 nucleotides: TGTGCCACCAAACCTACAGGGGCCACCGGGGAGCTGTTTTTT.

The chain uses TRBV2 and TRBJ2-3; a weak D match, TRBD1 (5 bases). The V and J ends lost 8 bases and 0 bases respectively, with 15 bases between them. Germline CDR1 and CDR2: SNHLY and FYNNEI. The CDR3 consists of 15 residues. The CDR3 sequence is CASPRRGSSTDTQYF. CDR3 DNA sequence: TGTGCCAGCCCCCGAAGGGGCTCCAGCACAGATACGCAGTATTTT. Supplemented by reference TRBV2 and TRBJ2-3, the full variable domain reads EPEVTQTPSHQVTQMGQEVILRCVPISNHLYFYWYRQILGQKVEFLVSFYNNEISEKSEIFDDQFSVERPDGSNFTLKIRSTKLEDSAMYFCASPRRGSSTDTQYFGPGTRLTVL.

This clonotype was counted once. A read error may produce the germline difference seen at one junction end. V usage is TRBV20-1 and J usage is TRBJ2-2, with 9 bases lining up with TRBD1. Per the germline V gene, CDR1 is DFQATT and CDR2 is SNEGSKA (reference sequence). There are 16 residues in the CDR3. CDR3: CCARTPGQGNTGELFF. The CDR3 DNA reads as TGCTGTGCTAGGACCCCGGGACAGGGAAACACCGGGGAGCTGTTTTTT.